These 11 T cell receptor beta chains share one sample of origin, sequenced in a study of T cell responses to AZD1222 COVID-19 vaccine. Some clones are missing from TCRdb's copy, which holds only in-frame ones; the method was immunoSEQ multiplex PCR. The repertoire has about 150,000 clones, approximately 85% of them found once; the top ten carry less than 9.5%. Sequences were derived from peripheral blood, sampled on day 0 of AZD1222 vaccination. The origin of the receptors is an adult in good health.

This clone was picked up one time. The CDR3 loop reads CASSGGLADSYNEQFF. The CDR3 coding sequence is TGCGCCAGCAGCGGGGGACTAGCGGACTCCTACAATGAGCAGTTCTTC. The rearrangement joins TRBV5-1 to TRBJ2-1, with 11 bases aligning to TRBD2. Germline V gene data show CDR1 as SGHRS and CDR2 as YFSETQ. The CDR3 runs 16 residues. Trimming took 4 bases from V and 0 from J; bases not matched to a gene: 3.

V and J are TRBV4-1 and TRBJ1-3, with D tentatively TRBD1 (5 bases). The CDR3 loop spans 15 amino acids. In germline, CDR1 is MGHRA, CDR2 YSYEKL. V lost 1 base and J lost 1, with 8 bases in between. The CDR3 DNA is TGCGCCAGCAGCCAAGTCCAGGGTTCTGGAAACACCATATATTTT. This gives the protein CASSQVQGSGNTIYF.

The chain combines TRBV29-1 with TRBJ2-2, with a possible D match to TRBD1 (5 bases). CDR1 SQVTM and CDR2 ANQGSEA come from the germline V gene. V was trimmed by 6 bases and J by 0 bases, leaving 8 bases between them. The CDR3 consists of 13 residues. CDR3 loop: CSVGRANTGELFF. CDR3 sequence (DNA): TGCAGCGTGGGCAGGGCGAACACCGGGGAGCTGTTTTTT.

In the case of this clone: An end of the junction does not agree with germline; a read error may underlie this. The CDR3 loop is CASSQEQKSGTVNGYTF. The CDR3 DNA follows: TGTGCCAGCAGCCAAGAGCAAAAGAGCGGGACAGTTAATGGCTATACCTTC. The rearrangement uses TRBV4-2 and TRBJ1-2; the match to TRBD1 covers 7 bases. Germline CDR1 is LGHNA and CDR2 is YNFKEQ. This CDR3 has 17 residues.

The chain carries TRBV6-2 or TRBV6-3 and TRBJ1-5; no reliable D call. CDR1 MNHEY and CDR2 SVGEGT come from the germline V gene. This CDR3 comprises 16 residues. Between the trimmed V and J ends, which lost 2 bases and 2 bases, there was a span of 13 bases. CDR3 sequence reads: CASSYPLQVGNQPQHF. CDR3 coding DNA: TGTGCCAGCAGTTACCCCCTCCAGGTTGGCAATCAGCCCCAGCATTTT.

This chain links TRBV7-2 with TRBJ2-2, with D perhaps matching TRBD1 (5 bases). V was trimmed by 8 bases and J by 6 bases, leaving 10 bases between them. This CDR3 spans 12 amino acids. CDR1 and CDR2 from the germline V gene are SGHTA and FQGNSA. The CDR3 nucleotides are TGTGCCAGCGGGGCGAAGGCCGGGGAGCTGTTTTTT. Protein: CASGAKAGELFF.

The CDR3 sequence is CAWMRPKGQFF. DNA of the CDR3: TGTGCCTGGATGAGGCCTAAGGGGCAGTTCTTC. The chain links TRBV30 to TRBJ2-1; no clear D. Germline CDR1 and CDR2: GTSNPN and SVGIG (reference sequence). This CDR3 region has 11 residues. The germline V and J ends were trimmed by 4 bases and 12 bases, with 13 bases remaining between them.

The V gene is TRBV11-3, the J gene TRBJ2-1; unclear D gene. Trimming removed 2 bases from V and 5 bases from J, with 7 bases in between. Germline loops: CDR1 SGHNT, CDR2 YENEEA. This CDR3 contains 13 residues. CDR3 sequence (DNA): TGTGCCAGCAGCTTAAGTCTCCACAATGAGCAGTTCTTC. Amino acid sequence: CASSLSLHNEQFF.

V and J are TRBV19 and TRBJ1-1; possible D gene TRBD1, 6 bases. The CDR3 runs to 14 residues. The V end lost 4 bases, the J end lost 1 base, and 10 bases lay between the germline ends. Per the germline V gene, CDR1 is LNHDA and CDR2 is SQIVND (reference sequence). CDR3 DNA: TGTGCCAGTAGTACACAGGGCCCGAACACTGAAGCTTTCTTT. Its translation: CASSTQGPNTEAFF.

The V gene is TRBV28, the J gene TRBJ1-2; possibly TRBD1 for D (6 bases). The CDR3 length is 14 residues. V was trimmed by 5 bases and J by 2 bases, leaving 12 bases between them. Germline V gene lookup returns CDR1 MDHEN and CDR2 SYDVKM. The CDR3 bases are TGTGCCAGCAGTGGGTCGGACAGCAACTATGGCTACACCTTC. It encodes CASSGSDSNYGYTF.

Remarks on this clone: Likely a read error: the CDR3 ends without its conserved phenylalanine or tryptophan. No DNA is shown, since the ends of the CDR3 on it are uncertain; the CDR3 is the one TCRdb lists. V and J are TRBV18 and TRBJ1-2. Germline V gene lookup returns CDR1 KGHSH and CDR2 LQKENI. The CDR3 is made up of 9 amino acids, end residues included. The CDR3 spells CASSPPEGI.